A single T cell receptor (beta chain) is shown here with its context. Its specificity is unknown. The record originates from a study of T cell responses to AZD1222 COVID-19 vaccine. The table came from immunoSEQ multiplex PCR; TCRdb's copy has only in-frame clones and leaves some out. Of about 120,000 clones in the sample, approximately 89% were seen once. Germline V gene data show CDR1 as LGHDT and CDR2 as YNNKEL (reference sequence). V was pared by 5 bases and J by 4 bases, with 12 bases between. The CDR3 has 14 residues. Study-wide points: Baseline seropositives among AZD1222 recipients totaled only 5 to 7. An increase in Spike-specific TCR breadth and depth was observed after two AZD1222 doses.

The chain combines TRBV3-1 (or the pseudogene TRBV3-2) with TRBJ1-3; tentatively, D is TRBD1 (5 bases). The clonotype originates from an adult in good health. Material: peripheral blood, obtained on day 0 of AZD1222 vaccination. The CDR3: CASSGSGKGNTIYF. CDR3 DNA sequence: TGTGCCAGCAGCGGGTCAGGGAAGGGAAACACCATATATTTT.